This T cell receptor beta chain was obtained from a study of blood T cell repertoires in COVID-19. For the study at large: Samples representing acute and convalescent COVID-19 were sourced from the United States, Italy and Spain.

Germline V lookup: CDR1 SGHTA, CDR2 FQGTGA. With 3 bases removed from V and 4 bases from J, the gap between germline ends came to 19 bases. The CDR3 contains 17 residues. In the authors' workflow: By means of reference gene primer amplification, nucleated cell counts were estimated. TCRdb keeps only in-frame clones here, not all; method: immunoSEQ multiplex PCR. V and J calls and clone size come straight from that table; D and trimming were deduced from the DNA. The data show 330,000 or so clones, with 87% seen just once and more than 7.5% held by the top ten. The J gene is TRBJ2-1, the V gene TRBV7-3; a weak D match, TRBD2 (6 bases). Sequencing input: peripheral blood. The origin of this receptor is a man aged 30 to 39 with COVID-19, enrolled during active disease. CDR3 DNA: TGTGCCAGCAGCTTTCCCCCAACTAGCTCGGATTACAATGAGCAGTTCTTC. It encodes CASSFPPTSSDYNEQFF.